These 10 T cell receptor beta chains were all obtained from the same sample, sequenced in a study of T cell repertoires in cytomegalovirus infection. TCRdb processed the reads anew with MiXCR; each CDR3 protein has one entry. The sample shows fewer than 200,000 distinct CDR3 sequences, approximately 9.6% of them seen only once. Sequenced material: PBMCs. Source of these receptors: a human donor in good health (CMV status not recorded). Some clones in this sample may be carry-over from other donors' samples.

This clonotype was seen a few times. V usage is TRBV11-2 and J usage is TRBJ2-3; 7 positions agree with TRBD2. V lost 1 base and J lost 6; bases outside the gene matches: 10. Germline values: CDR1 SGHAT, CDR2 FQNNGV. This CDR3 spans 16 amino acids. The CDR3 DNA reads TGTGCCAGCAGCTTAGGTCTAGCGGCCCCTGGGGATACGCAGTATTTT. Protein sequence: CASSLGLAAPGDTQYF. The full variable domain, its missing parts supplied by reference TRBV11-2 and TRBJ2-3, is EAGVAQSPRYKIIEKRQSVAFWCNPISGHATLYWYQQILGQGPKLLIQFQNNGVVDDSQLPKDRFSAERLKGVDSTLKIQPAKLEDSAVYLCASSLGLAAPGDTQYFGPGTRLTVL.

This clonotype came up many times. The chain uses TRBV28 and TRBJ2-1, with D unclear. The CDR3 has 12 residues. The germline gives CDR1 MDHEN, CDR2 SYDVKM. Trimming took 3 bases from V and 7 from J, leaving 7 bases between them. The CDR3 spells CASSFARNEQFF. Written as DNA, the CDR3 is TGTGCCAGCAGTTTCGCGAGAAATGAGCAGTTCTTC.

This clonotype was seen repeatedly, ten times or more. The rearrangement uses TRBV7-2 and TRBJ1-1, with D possibly matching TRBD1 (5 bases). This CDR3 spans 13 amino acids. Trimming cost V 3 bases and J 4 bases, with 9 bases left between them. Per the germline V gene, CDR1 is SGHTA and CDR2 is FQGNSA. As DNA, the CDR3 is TGTGCCAGCAGCTTCAGGGTTGGCACTGAAGCTTTCTTT. Translating gives CASSFRVGTEAFF.

About this clonotype itself: A read error is possible here, since a much larger clone lies one base away. This CDR3 is missing its conserved last phenylalanine or tryptophan, likely due to a read error. The chain employs TRBV6-2 or TRBV6-3 and TRBJ2-7; possibly TRBD2 for D (5 bases). Germline V CDR1 and CDR2: MNHEY, SVGEGT. The V gene lost 6 bases and the J gene lost 2 bases, with 8 bases spanning the gap. The CDR3 contains 12 residues. For the CDR3, the DNA is TGTGCCAGCAGGACCGGGGCCTACGAGCAGTACTCC. Amino acid sequence: CASRTGAYEQYS.

This clonotype showed up just a few times. This rearrangement joins TRBV6-6 to TRBJ2-2; possible D gene TRBD2, 5 bases. V was clipped by 7 bases and J by 4 bases, with 13 bases between them. Germline assignment: CDR1 MNHNY and CDR2 SVGAGI (reference sequence). The CDR3 length is 14 residues. The CDR3 DNA sequence: TGTGCCAGCACCGATCGAGGGATCACCGGGGAGCTGTTTTTT. Its protein product is CASTDRGITGELFF.

There are many counts of this clonotype. V is TRBV24-1 and J is TRBJ2-3; TRBD2 is a possible D gene (5 bases). Germline CDR1 reads KGHDR; CDR2 reads SFDVKD. Trimming took 9 bases from V and 0 from J, leaving 12 bases between them. The CDR3 sequence is 14 residues long. CDR3 DNA sequence: TGTGCCACCGGGCTGGGCGGGAGCACAGATACGCAGTATTTT. Translating gives CATGLGGSTDTQYF.

In its sample, this clonotype was seen many times. The chain couples TRBV30 to TRBJ1-5, with 8 nucleotides matching TRBD1. V shed 5 bases and J 5 bases; nucleotides not matched to a gene: 5. The CDR3 is 13 amino acids. Germline CDR1 reads GTSNPN; CDR2 reads SVGIG (reference sequence). As DNA, the CDR3 is TGTGCCTGGGGAGACAGGGGTGATCAGCCCCAGCATTTT. Translation gives CAWGDRGDQPQHF.

The gene calls are TRBV5-1 and TRBJ1-2; 7 bases are shared with TRBD1. CDR1 is SGHRS, CDR2 YFSETQ, per germline. The CDR3 length is 14 residues. The J segment lost 4 bases and the V segment lost 0 bases, leaving 3 bases of the junction unmatched. The CDR3 region has the DNA TGCGCCAGCAGCTTGGAGACAGGGACCTATGGCTACACCTTC. Translating gives CASSLETGTYGYTF. The full variable domain, with the rest looked up from reference TRBV5-1 and TRBJ1-2, is KAGVTQTPRYLIKTRGQQVTLSCSPISGHRSVSWYQQTPGQGLQFLFEYFSETQRNKGNFPGRFSGRQFSNSRSEMNVSTLELGDSALYLCASSLETGTYGYTFGSGTRLTVV.

This clonotype was seen repeatedly, ten times or more. The chain couples TRBV12-3 or TRBV12-4 to TRBJ2-3; 11 nucleotides agree with TRBD2. The CDR3 loop spans 16 amino acids. Trimming at V came to 3 bases and at J to 2 bases, leaving 4 bases not matched to a gene. This CDR3 is CASSFRLAGTTDTQYF. The CDR3 bases are TGTGCCAGCAGTTTTAGACTAGCGGGGACCACAGATACGCAGTATTTT.

This rearrangement joins TRBV20-1 to TRBJ2-7; D is ambiguous. CDR3 size: 11 residues. V dropped 6 bases and J dropped 3 bases, with 9 bases sitting between them. CDR1 and CDR2 (germline): DFQATT, SNEGSKA (reference sequence). The chain's CDR3 is CSAFFSYEQYF. As DNA, the CDR3 is TGCAGTGCCTTCTTTAGCTACGAGCAGTACTTC.